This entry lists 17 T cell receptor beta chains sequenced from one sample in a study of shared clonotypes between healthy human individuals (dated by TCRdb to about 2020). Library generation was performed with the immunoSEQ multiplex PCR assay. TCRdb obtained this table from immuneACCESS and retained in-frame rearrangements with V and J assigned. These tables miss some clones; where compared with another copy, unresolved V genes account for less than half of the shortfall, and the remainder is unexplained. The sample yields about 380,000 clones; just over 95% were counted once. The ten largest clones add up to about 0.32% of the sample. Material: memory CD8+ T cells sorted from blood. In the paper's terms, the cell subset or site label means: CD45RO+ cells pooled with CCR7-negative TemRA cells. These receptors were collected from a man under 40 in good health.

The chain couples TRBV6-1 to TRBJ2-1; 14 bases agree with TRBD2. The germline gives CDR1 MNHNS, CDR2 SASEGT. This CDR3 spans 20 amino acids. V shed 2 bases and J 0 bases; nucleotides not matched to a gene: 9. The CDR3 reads CASSEIPRLAGGSSYNEQFF. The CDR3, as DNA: TGTGCCAGCAGTGAAATTCCTCGACTAGCGGGAGGGAGCTCCTACAATGAGCAGTTCTTC.

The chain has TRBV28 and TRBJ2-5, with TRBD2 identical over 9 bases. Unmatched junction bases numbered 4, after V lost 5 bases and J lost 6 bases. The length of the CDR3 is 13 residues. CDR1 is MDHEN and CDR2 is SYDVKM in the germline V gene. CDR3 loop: CASSGGRDKTQYF. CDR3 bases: TGTGCCAGCAGTGGCGGGAGGGACAAGACCCAGTACTTC.

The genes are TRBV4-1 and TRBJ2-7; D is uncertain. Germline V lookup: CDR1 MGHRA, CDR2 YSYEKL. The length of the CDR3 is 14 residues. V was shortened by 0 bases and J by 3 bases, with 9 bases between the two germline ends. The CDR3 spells CASSQDRWSYEQYF. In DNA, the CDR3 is TGCGCCAGCAGCCAAGATCGATGGAGCTACGAGCAGTACTTC.

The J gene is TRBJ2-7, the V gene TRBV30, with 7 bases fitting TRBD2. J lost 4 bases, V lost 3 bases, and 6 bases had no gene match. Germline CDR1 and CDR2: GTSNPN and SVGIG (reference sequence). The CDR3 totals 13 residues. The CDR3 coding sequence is TGTGCCTGGAGGGGAGGCGGGAGATACGAGCAGTACTTC. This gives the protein CAWRGGGRYEQYF.

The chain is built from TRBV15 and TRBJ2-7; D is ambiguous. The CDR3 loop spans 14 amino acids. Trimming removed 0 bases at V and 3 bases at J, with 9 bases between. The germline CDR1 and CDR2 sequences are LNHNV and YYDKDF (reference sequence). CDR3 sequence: CATSRESPGYEQYF. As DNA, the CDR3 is TGTGCCACCAGCAGAGAGAGCCCCGGCTACGAGCAGTACTTC.

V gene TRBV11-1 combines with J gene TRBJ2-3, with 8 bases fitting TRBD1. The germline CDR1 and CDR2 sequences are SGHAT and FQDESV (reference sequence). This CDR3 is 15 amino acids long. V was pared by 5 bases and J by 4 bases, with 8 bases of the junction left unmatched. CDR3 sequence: CASSLPDREADTQYF. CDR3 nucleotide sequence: TGTGCCAGCAGCCTCCCGGACAGGGAGGCAGATACGCAGTATTTT.

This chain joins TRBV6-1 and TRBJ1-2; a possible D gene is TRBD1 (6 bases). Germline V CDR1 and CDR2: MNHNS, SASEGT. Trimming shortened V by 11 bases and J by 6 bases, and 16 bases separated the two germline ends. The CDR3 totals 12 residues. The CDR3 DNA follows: TGTGCCGGAAGGACAGTCTCGAATGGCTACACCTTC. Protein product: CAGRTVSNGYTF.

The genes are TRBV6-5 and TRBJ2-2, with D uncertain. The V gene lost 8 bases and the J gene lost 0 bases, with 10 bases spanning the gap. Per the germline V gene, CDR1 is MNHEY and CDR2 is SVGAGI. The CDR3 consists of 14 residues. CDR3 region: CASRPDPNTGELFF. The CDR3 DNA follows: TGTGCCAGCCGGCCGGATCCGAACACCGGGGAGCTGTTTTTT.

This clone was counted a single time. The CDR3 loop is CASSFPQGLNTGELFF. The CDR3 nucleotides are TGTGCCAGCAGCTTTCCCCAGGGGCTAAACACCGGGGAGCTGTTTTTT. V usage is TRBV7-2 and J usage is TRBJ2-2, with D tentatively TRBD1 (6 bases). Trimming took 3 bases from V and 2 from J, leaving 13 bases between them. The CDR3 consists of 16 residues. Germline V CDR1 and CDR2: SGHTA, FQGNSA.

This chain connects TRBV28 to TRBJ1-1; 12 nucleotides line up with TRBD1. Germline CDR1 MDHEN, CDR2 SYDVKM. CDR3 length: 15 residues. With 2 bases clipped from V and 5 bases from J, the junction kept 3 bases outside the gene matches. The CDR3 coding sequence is TGTGCCAGCAGTTTAGGGACAGGGGGCCGGACTGAAGCTTTCTTT. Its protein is CASSLGTGGRTEAFF.

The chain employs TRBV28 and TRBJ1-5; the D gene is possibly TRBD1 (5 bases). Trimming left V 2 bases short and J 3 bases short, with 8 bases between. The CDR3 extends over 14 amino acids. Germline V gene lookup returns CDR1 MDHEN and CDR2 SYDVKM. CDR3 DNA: TGTGCCAGCAGTTTAGGGGGTCCCAATCAGCCCCAGCATTTT. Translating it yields CASSLGGPNQPQHF.

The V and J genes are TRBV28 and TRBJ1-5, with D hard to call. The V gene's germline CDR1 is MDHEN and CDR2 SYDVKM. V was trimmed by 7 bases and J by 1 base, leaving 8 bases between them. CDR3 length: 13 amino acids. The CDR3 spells CASTLGSNQPQHF. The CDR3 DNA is TGTGCCAGCACCTTGGGGAGCAATCAGCCCCAGCATTTT.

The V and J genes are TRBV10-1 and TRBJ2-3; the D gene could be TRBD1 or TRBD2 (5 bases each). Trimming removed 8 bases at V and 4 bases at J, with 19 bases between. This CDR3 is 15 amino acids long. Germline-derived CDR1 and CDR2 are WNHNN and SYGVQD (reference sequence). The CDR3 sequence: CASDGRDLVADTQYF. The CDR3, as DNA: TGCGCCAGCGACGGCCGGGACCTAGTGGCAGATACGCAGTATTTT.

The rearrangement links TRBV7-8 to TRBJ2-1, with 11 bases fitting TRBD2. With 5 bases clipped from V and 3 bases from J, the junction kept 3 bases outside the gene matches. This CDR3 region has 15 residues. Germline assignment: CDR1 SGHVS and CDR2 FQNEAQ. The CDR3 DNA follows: TGTGCCAGCAGCCCGACTAGCGGGAACTACAATGAGCAGTTCTTC. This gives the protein CASSPTSGNYNEQFF.

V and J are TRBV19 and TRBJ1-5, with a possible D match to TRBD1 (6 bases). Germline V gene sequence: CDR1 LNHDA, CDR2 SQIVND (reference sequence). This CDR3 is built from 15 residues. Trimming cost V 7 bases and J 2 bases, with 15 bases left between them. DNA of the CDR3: TGTGCCAGTATAGGGGGGACGTGGGGCAATCAGCCCCAGCATTTT. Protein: CASIGGTWGNQPQHF.

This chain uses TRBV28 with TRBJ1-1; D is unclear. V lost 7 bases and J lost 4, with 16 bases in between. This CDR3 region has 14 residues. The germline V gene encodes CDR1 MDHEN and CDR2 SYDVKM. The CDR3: CASIPASIPTEAFF. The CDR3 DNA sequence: TGTGCCAGCATCCCGGCATCGATCCCCACTGAAGCTTTCTTT.

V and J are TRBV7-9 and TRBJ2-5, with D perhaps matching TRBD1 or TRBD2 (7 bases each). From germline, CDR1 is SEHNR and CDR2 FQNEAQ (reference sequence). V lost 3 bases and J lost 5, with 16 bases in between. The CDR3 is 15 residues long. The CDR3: CASSLWQGGMETQYF. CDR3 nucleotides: TGTGCCAGCAGCTTGTGGCAGGGGGGGATGGAGACCCAGTACTTC.